This is a list of T cell receptor beta chains from one sample in a study of cytomegalovirus exposure and HLA in healthy donors. The repertoire was sequenced with immunoSEQ multiplex PCR; TCRdb's copy has only in-frame clones and lacks some. The profile shows roughly 200,000 clones, just over 75% of them singletons. Sequencing used PBMCs. The receptor source for this set is a man between 18 and 35 years old in good health and CMV-seronegative. CDR3s include the opening cysteine and the closing phenylalanine or tryptophan. The D gene is left open where the match is weak. The listing skips clone size in some rows; elsewhere it reads once, few, many or a size class.

>TRBJ1-2|.|TRBV6-1|.|15
CASSEALWGRRGYTF
TGTGCCAGCAGTGAAGCGCTGTGGGGGCGTCGGGGCTACACCTTC
>TRBJ2-7|TRBD1|TRBV30|.|12
CAWSVTGDEQHF
TGTGCCTGGAGTGTGACAGGGGACGAGCAGCACTTC
>TRBJ1-2|.|TRBV2|.|13
CASSDTPVYGYTF
TGTGCCAGCAGTGATACCCCAGTCTATGGCTACACCTTC
>TRBJ1-4|.|TRBV18|once|18
CASSPGGFVPTEGEKLFF
TGTGCCAGCTCACCAGGCGGCTTCGTCCCCACGGAGGGTGAAAAACTGTTTTTT
>TRBJ2-3|.|TRBV2|few|13
CASSDGGGDTQYF
TGTGCCAGCAGTGATGGGGGAGGAGATACGCAGTATTTT
>TRBJ1-1|.|TRBV27|.|16
CASSFGATGVNTEAFF
TGTGCCAGCTCCTTCGGGGCGACAGGAGTGAACACTGAAGCTTTCTTT
>TRBJ1-4|.|TRBV5-1|.|14
CASSLGGLNEKLFF
TGCGCCAGCAGCTTGGGAGGTCTTAATGAAAAACTGTTTTTT
>TRBJ1-2|TRBD1|TRBV6-5|few|15
CASIKRTGSNYGYTF
TGTGCCAGCATCAAAAGGACAGGGAGTAACTATGGCTACACCTTC
>TRBJ1-5|.|TRBV5-1|.|14
CASSLAAGAGPQHF
TGCGCCAGCAGCTTGGCCGCGGGGGCCGGGCCCCAGCATTTT
>TRBJ2-7|.|TRBV7-9|.|13
CASSGAQAYEQYF
TGTGCCAGCAGTGGGGCCCAGGCCTACGAGCAGTACTTC
>TRBJ2-2|TRBD2|TRBV2|.|16
CASRTGLAVNTGELFF
TGTGCCAGCAGGACCGGACTAGCGGTGAACACCGGGGAGCTGTTTTTT
>TRBJ2-3|.|TRBV7-6|.|13
CASSFADEDTQYF
TGTGCCAGCAGCTTTGCTGATGAGGATACGCAGTATTTT
>TRBJ1-1|TRBD1|TRBV6-5|.|14
CASRPTGELTEAFF
TGTGCCAGCAGGCCGACAGGGGAGCTCACTGAAGCTTTCTTT
>TRBJ2-5|.|TRBV5-6|.|16
CASSRTGTRLRETQYF
TGTGCCAGCAGCCGGACCGGGACTCGCTTAAGGGAGACCCAGTACTTC
>TRBJ2-1|.|TRBV7-3|.|14
CASSPLGLSDEQFF
TGTGCCAGCAGCCCCCTGGGACTCTCGGATGAGCAGTTCTTC
>TRBJ2-7|.|TRBV19|.|13
CASSNRDSYEQYF
TGTGCCAGTAGTAACCGGGACTCCTACGAGCAGTACTTC
>TRBJ1-5|.|TRBV6-1|many|15
CASSPNKAGRQPQHF
TGTGCCAGCAGCCCCAATAAGGCAGGGCGGCAGCCCCAGCATTTT
>TRBJ2-1|TRBD1|TRBV27|.|14
CASRRQGAANEQFF
TGTGCCAGCAGGAGACAGGGGGCCGCCAATGAGCAGTTCTTC
>TRBJ1-2|TRBD1|TRBV7-3|.|15
CASSPPGQGARGYTF
TGTGCCAGCAGCCCACCGGGACAGGGGGCGCGGGGCTACACCTTC
>TRBJ2-3|TRBD2|TRBV28|.|17
CASSSLSTSGDTDTQYF
TGTGCCAGCAGTTCCCTCTCGACTAGCGGCGACACAGATACGCAGTATTTT
>TRBJ2-7|.|TRBV5-6|.|13
CASSSGTSSEQYF
TGTGCCAGCAGCTCCGGGACTTCAAGCGAGCAGTACTTC
>TRBJ2-7|TRBD2|TRBV14|.|16
CASSPQGSAGVSGQYF
TGTGCCAGCAGCCCTCAAGGTTCGGCGGGAGTAAGTGGGCAGTACTTC
>TRBJ1-4|.|TRBV30|.|13
CAWSREDGEKLFF
TGTGCCTGGAGTCGGGAGGACGGTGAAAAACTGTTTTTT
>TRBJ1-1|TRBD1|TRBV29-1|.|11
CSVATGDEAFF
TGCAGCGTGGCAACAGGGGATGAAGCTTTCTTT
>TRBJ1-2|.|TRBV28|.|14
CASSLGGAPYGYTF
TGTGCCAGCAGTTTAGGAGGGGCCCCCTATGGCTACACCTTC
>TRBJ2-7|TRBD2|TRBV18|.|19
CASSPVLIGLAPLRYEQYF
TGTGCCAGCTCACCAGTGCTGATCGGACTAGCACCTTTGAGGTACGAGCAGTACTTC
>TRBJ2-1|TRBD1|TRBV10-3|few|12
CASTGGNNEQFF
TGTGCCTCAACAGGGGGGAACAATGAGCAGTTCTTC
>TRBJ1-5|.|TRBV15|.|18
CATSVLGLGKSSNQPQHF
TGTGCCACCAGCGTTTTGGGACTGGGGAAATCTAGCAATCAGCCCCAGCATTTT
>TRBJ2-4|TRBD1|TRBV28|.|16
CASSLDGTGTKNIQYF
TGTGCCAGCAGTTTAGATGGGACAGGGACCAAAAACATTCAGTACTTC
>TRBJ2-4|.|TRBV11-2|.|14
CASSSPTARDIQYF
TGTGCCAGCAGCTCCCCCACCGCTCGGGACATTCAGTACTTC
>TRBJ1-1|.|TRBV2|few|13
CAGRWRRNTEAFF
TGTGCCGGCCGGTGGAGGCGTAACACTGAAGCTTTCTTT
>TRBJ2-7|TRBD1|TRBV5-4|once|14
CASSLGQGGYEQYF
TGTGCCAGCAGCTTGGGACAGGGGGGATACGAGCAGTACTTC
>TRBJ2-3|.|TRBV27|.|16
CASSSSGWGESDTQYF
TGTGCCAGCAGTTCCTCAGGTTGGGGCGAGTCAGATACGCAGTATTTT
>TRBJ1-6|TRBD1|TRBV6-6|.|13
CASRPGGGSPLHF
TGTGCCAGCAGACCAGGGGGTGGGTCACCCCTCCACTTT
>TRBJ2-1|TRBD2|TRBV7-3|.|19
CASSLGRRGRSGREGEQFF
TGTGCCAGCAGCCTAGGGAGGAGGGGACGGAGCGGGAGAGAGGGTGAGCAGTTCTTC
>TRBJ2-1|.|TRBV11-2|.|14
CASSLGGTYNEQFF
TGTGCCAGCAGCTTAGGAGGAACCTACAATGAGCAGTTCTTC
>TRBJ1-3|.|TRBV30|.|15
CAWSAGGASGNTIYF
TGTGCCTGGAGTGCTGGAGGGGCCTCTGGAAACACCATATATTTT
>TRBJ2-7|TRBD2|TRBV27|.|17
CASTQRLAGFGSYEQYF
TGTGCCAGCACCCAGAGGCTAGCGGGATTTGGATCCTACGAGCAGTACTTC
>TRBJ2-7|.|TRBV5-1|.|15
CASSLAGTPRNEQYF
TGCGCCAGCAGCTTGGCCGGGACACCCAGGAACGAGCAGTACTTC
>TRBJ2-7|.|TRBV23-1|.|15
CASSQSTRPHYEQYF
TGCGCCAGCAGTCAATCGACCAGGCCCCACTACGAGCAGTACTTC
>TRBJ1-1|.|TRBV29-1|.|14
CSVEVTGGYTEAFF
TGCAGCGTTGAAGTTACCGGGGGGTACACTGAAGCTTTCTTT
>TRBJ1-1|.|TRBV2|.|14
CASRWAREDTEAFF
TGTGCCAGCAGATGGGCCCGGGAGGACACTGAAGCTTTCTTT
>TRBJ1-3|TRBD1|TRBV7-6|.|17
CASSQGQGASSGNTIYF
TGTGCCAGCAGCCAAGGACAGGGGGCCAGCTCTGGAAACACCATATATTTT
>TRBJ2-1|TRBD2|TRBV28|.|15
CASRTSGGSYNEQFF
TGTGCCAGCAGGACTAGCGGGGGCTCCTACAATGAGCAGTTCTTC
>TRBJ2-5|TRBD2|TRBV2|.|14
CASSGLAGEGTQYF
TGTGCCAGCAGTGGACTAGCGGGGGAGGGGACCCAGTACTTC
>TRBJ2-1|.|TRBV5-6|.|12
CASSWRYNEQFF
TGTGCCAGCAGCTGGAGGTACAATGAGCAGTTCTTC